This T cell receptor beta chain was retrieved from a study of shared clonotypes between healthy human individuals. Whole-study context: Used for every donor were three CD4 naive, three CD4 memory, two CD8 naive and one CD8 memory plate.

Whole-study findings and limits: Non-shared clonotypes had lower generation probabilities than clonotypes shared by all four sorted-subset donors. Represented diversity (both genetic and exposure-history) was limited by the small number of donors.

Clones were sequenced by immunoSEQ multiplex PCR, and TCRdb holds only the in-frame ones, with some missing. The sample comprises over 2,000,000 clones, 90% to 95% of which are singletons, and about 1.6% rests with the top ten. CD8 cells regarded as naive lacked CD45RO, were positively chosen for CCR7, and omitted terminally differentiated effector memory CD45RA+ cells. The ends lost 0 bases at V and 5 bases at J; junction bases unmatched: 14. CDR1 and CDR2 from the germline V gene are MNHNS and SASEGT. The CDR3 covers 19 residues. Comment on this clone: The antigen is undetermined.

The TCR sequence derives from a man aged 18 to 29 in good health. Some clones in this sample may be carry-over from other donors' samples. Sequencing was done on a sample of naive CD8+ T cells from PBMCs. The chain uses TRBV6-1 and TRBJ1-5; 9 bases align to TRBD1. CDR3 region: CASSEAVPGQGGWYQPQHF. The CDR3 region has the DNA TGTGCCAGCAGTGAAGCGGTCCCGGGACAGGGCGGTTGGTATCAGCCCCAGCATTTT.